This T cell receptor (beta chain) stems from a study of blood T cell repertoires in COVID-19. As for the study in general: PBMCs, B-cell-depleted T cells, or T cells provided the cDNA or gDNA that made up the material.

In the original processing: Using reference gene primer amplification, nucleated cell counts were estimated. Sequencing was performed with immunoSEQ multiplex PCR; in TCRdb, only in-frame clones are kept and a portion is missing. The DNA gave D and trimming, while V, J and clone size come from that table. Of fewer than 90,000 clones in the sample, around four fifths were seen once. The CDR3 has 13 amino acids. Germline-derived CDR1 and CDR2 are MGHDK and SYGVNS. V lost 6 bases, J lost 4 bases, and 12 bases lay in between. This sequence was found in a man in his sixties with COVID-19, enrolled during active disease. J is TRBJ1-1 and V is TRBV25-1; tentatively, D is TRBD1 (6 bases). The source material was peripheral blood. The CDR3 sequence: CASRGAGFTEAFF. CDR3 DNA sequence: TGTGCCAGCAGGGGGGCAGGTTTCACTGAAGCTTTCTTT.